This TCR beta chain is drawn from a study of blood T cells in healthy people across ages. Isolated PBMCs totaled at least 6 million in each sample. No fewer than 6 micrograms of total RNA were isolated from every sample. This CDR3 comprises 12 residues. Germline values: CDR1 DFQATT, CDR2 SNEGSKA (reference sequence). V lost 6 bases, J lost 2 bases, and 11 bases lay in between. It was with a sample-barcoded 5' primer and a J-beta primer mix that a second PCR of roughly 7 to 11 cycles was run. A single record per CDR3 protein comes from TCRdb applying MiXCR to the 5' RACE reads. This sample has some 550,000 distinct CDR3 sequences, with under 55% found just once.

The sample consisted of blood. This chain links TRBV20-1 with TRBJ2-7, with D perhaps matching TRBD1 or TRBD2 (7 bases each). This clonotype was obtained from a man older than 75 in good health. The CDR3 is CSAQGGAYEQYF. CDR3 nucleotides: TGCAGTGCCCAGGGGGGGGCCTACGAGCAGTACTTC.